The rows below give T cell receptor beta chains drawn from one sample of a study of early T cells in non-severe SARS-CoV-2 infection. TCRdb fed the 5' RACE reads into MiXCR, producing one record per CDR3 protein. The sample carries more than 45,000 distinct CDR3 sequences, approximately 13% recorded once. Sequencing was done on a sample of whole blood. The receptors come from an adult who was a healthcare worker with PCR-confirmed SARS-CoV-2 infection or an uninfected control (not recorded which). The CDR3 runs from the conserved cysteine through the conserved F or W. A D gene is named only where the DNA matches it firmly. Expanded clones get a size class; other rows say once, few or many, or leave the size out.

size,D,J,V,CDR3,DNA
NA,NA,TRBJ1-2,TRBV30,CAWSVAQGRNGYTF,TGTGCCTGGAGTGTCGCCCAGGGTCGAAATGGCTACACCTTC
few,NA,TRBJ2-3,TRBV5-1,CASSLERADTQYF,TGCGCCAGCAGCTTGGAGAGGGCAGATACGCAGTATTTT
medium-sized,NA,TRBJ2-3,TRBV29-1,CSVDTDTQYF,TGCAGCGTTGACACAGATACGCAGTATTTT
NA,NA,TRBJ1-1,TRBV7-9,CASSSTGVYTEAFF,TGTGCCAGCAGCTCAACGGGGGTTTACACTGAAGCTTTCTTT
many,NA,TRBJ1-1,TRBV7-9,CASIEVEAFF,TGTGCCAGCATTGAGGTGGAAGCTTTCTTT
many,NA,TRBJ2-1,TRBV7-2,CASSLSASYNEQFF,TGTGCCAGCAGCTTGTCAGCCTCCTACAATGAGCAGTTCTTC
many,TRBD2,TRBJ2-1,TRBV27,CASSLPPTSRLENEQFF,TGTGCCAGCAGTTTACCCCCGACTAGCCGTTTGGAGAATGAGCAGTTCTTC
NA,TRBD2,TRBJ2-1,TRBV28,CASSSPVGGYNEQFF,TGTGCCAGCAGTTCTCCTGTGGGAGGGTACAATGAGCAGTTCTTC
many,NA,TRBJ1-5,TRBV19,CASTADRYSNQPQHF,TGTGCCAGTACAGCGGACAGATATAGCAATCAGCCCCAGCATTTT
NA,TRBD1,TRBJ1-3,TRBV9,CASSSRQGQGNTIYF,TGTGCCAGCAGCTCTCGACAGGGTCAAGGAAACACCATATATTTT
many,NA,TRBJ2-7,TRBV28,CASRAPGETYEQYF,TGTGCCAGCAGAGCCCCGGGGGAGACCTACGAGCAGTACTTC
NA,TRBD1,TRBJ2-3,TRBV28,CASSLSQGGSTDTQYF,TGTGCCAGCAGTTTATCACAGGGGGGAAGCACAGATACGCAGTATTTT
many,TRBD2,TRBJ2-7,TRBV18,CASSPRLTSDEQYF,TGTGCCAGCTCACCCCGACTAACTAGCGACGAGCAGTACTTC
NA,TRBD2,TRBJ2-7,TRBV7-9,CASSTTSGRTYEQYF,TGTGCCAGCAGCACCACTAGCGGGAGGACCTACGAGCAGTACTTC
NA,NA,TRBJ1-1,TRBV20-1,CSARDLKISGEAFF,TGCAGTGCTAGAGATCTCAAGATTAGCGGTGAAGCTTTCTTT
NA,TRBD1,TRBJ2-7,TRBV24-1,CATSDPRDRTYEQYF,TGTGCCACCAGTGACCCCCGGGACAGAACCTACGAGCAGTACTTC
few,NA,TRBJ2-2,TRBV27,CASSPRSGELFF,TGTGCCAGCAGTCCGCGGTCCGGGGAGCTGTTTTTT
few,TRBD2,TRBJ2-1,TRBV14,CASRELAGEGNEQFF,TGTGCCAGCAGGGAACTAGCGGGAGAGGGCAATGAGCAGTTCTTC
NA,NA,TRBJ1-1,TRBV5-1,CASSLEGANTEAFF,TGCGCCAGCAGCTTGGAGGGAGCGAACACTGAAGCTTTCTTT
NA,NA,TRBJ2-3,TRBV3-1,CASSPSATDTQYF,TGTGCCAGCAGCCCCTCGGCCACAGATACGCAGTATTTT
many,TRBD1,TRBJ1-1,TRBV28,CASSSPTGEYTEAFF,TGTGCCAGCAGCTCTCCGACAGGGGAATACACTGAAGCTTTCTTT
many,NA,TRBJ2-7,TRBV11-2,CASSSTDFKYF,TGTGCCAGCAGCTCCACAGATTTCAAGTACTTC
many,TRBD1,TRBJ1-6,TRBV29-1,CSVAVDRDSPLHF,TGCAGCGTTGCTGTGGACAGGGATTCACCCCTCCACTTT
few,NA,TRBJ1-4,TRBV5-5,CASSLTGANEKLFF,TGTGCCAGCAGCCTGACAGGTGCTAATGAAAAACTGTTTTTT
many,NA,TRBJ1-6,TRBV7-9,CASSLISSYNSPLHF,TGTGCCAGCAGCTTAATTAGCTCCTATAATTCACCCCTCCACTTT
few,TRBD1,TRBJ2-1,TRBV29-1,CSVPRTGLHEQFF,TGCAGCGTTCCTCGGACAGGGCTTCATGAGCAGTTCTTC
many,NA,TRBJ1-3,TRBV30,CAWSPLDTIYF,TGTGCCTGGAGTCCTCTGGACACCATATATTTT
NA,NA,TRBJ2-3,TRBV29-1,CSAVEAQSTDTQYF,TGCAGCGCCGTGGAAGCACAAAGCACAGATACGCAGTATTTT
NA,NA,TRBJ1-1,TRBV18,CASSGTTLNTEAFF,TGTGCCAGCTCAGGGACCACCCTGAACACTGAAGCTTTCTTT
NA,TRBD1,TRBJ1-4,TRBV28,CASGQGATNEKLFF,TGTGCCAGCGGACAGGGGGCAACTAATGAAAAACTGTTTTTT
few,NA,TRBJ2-1,TRBV5-1,CVSSLDPAGDEQFF,TGCGTCAGCAGCTTGGACCCGGCCGGTGATGAGCAGTTCTTC
many,TRBD2,TRBJ2-7,TRBV11-2,CASSFGLAGTYEQYF,TGTGCCAGCAGCTTTGGGCTAGCGGGGACATACGAGCAGTACTTC
many,TRBD1,TRBJ1-2,TRBV30,CACAEWTGIYGYTF,TGTGCCTGTGCCGAGTGGACAGGGATCTATGGCTACACCTTC
many,NA,TRBJ2-7,TRBV6-5,CASSLTGSGREQYF,TGTGCCAGCAGCCTAACAGGGTCGGGCCGCGAGCAGTACTTC
many,NA,TRBJ2-7,TRBV7-9,CASSTAYEQYF,TGTGCCAGCAGCACAGCCTACGAGCAGTACTTC
NA,TRBD2,TRBJ2-1,TRBV10-3,CAISESTSGSIYEQFF,TGTGCCATCAGTGAGTCGACTAGCGGGAGTATATATGAGCAGTTCTTC
NA,NA,TRBJ2-5,TRBV29-1,CSVEFLVQETQYF,TGCAGCGTTGAGTTCCTAGTACAAGAGACCCAGTACTTC
NA,NA,TRBJ2-5,TRBV6-2/TRBV6-3,CASALRGGAQETQYF,TGTGCCAGCGCTCTTAGAGGGGGAGCCCAAGAGACCCAGTACTTC
NA,TRBD1,TRBJ2-7,TRBV6-6,CASSLGQGAYEQYF,TGTGCCAGCAGTCTCGGACAGGGAGCCTACGAGCAGTACTTC
NA,NA,TRBJ2-3,TRBV20-1,CSARSGGDTQYF,TGCAGTGCTAGAAGTGGAGGAGATACGCAGTATTTT
NA,TRBD2,TRBJ2-3,TRBV7-3,CASSYVAGGGTDTQYF,TGTGCCAGCAGCTATGTAGCGGGAGGCGGCACAGATACGCAGTATTTT
many,NA,TRBJ1-1,TRBV5-1,CASSLLDSDTEAFF,TGCGCCAGCAGCTTGTTGGACAGTGACACTGAAGCTTTCTTT
many,NA,TRBJ1-3,TRBV20-1,CSARGPVSGNTIYF,TGCAGTGCTAGGGGACCGGTCTCTGGAAACACCATATATTTT
NA,NA,TRBJ2-1,TRBV12-3/TRBV12-4,CASSFPSTAMNEQFF,TGTGCCAGCAGTTTCCCCTCGACCGCCATGAATGAGCAGTTCTTC
many,NA,TRBJ1-5,TRBV28,CASSSRGQPQHF,TGTGCCAGCAGTTCCAGGGGTCAGCCCCAGCATTTT
many,NA,TRBJ1-1,TRBV29-1,CSVQGLIPVTEAFF,TGCAGCGTCCAGGGGTTGATCCCGGTCACTGAAGCTTTCTTT
few,TRBD1,TRBJ2-5,TRBV18,CASSPYGTVQETQYF,TGTGCCAGCTCACCATACGGGACAGTGCAAGAGACCCAGTACTTC
few,NA,TRBJ2-3,TRBV18,CASSPIYGKSTDTQYF,TGTGCCAGCTCACCAATCTACGGCAAAAGCACAGATACGCAGTATTTT
few,NA,TRBJ2-7,TRBV7-9,CASSKTGVAYEQYF,TGTGCCAGCAGCAAGACCGGGGTCGCCTACGAGCAGTACTTC
many,TRBD2,TRBJ2-4,TRBV20-1,CSARASGKRNIQYF,TGCAGTGCTAGGGCTAGCGGGAAGAGAAACATTCAGTACTTC
NA,TRBD1,TRBJ2-3,TRBV12-5,CASGLTGHAQYF,TGTGCTAGTGGTCTGACAGGGCATGCGCAGTATTTT